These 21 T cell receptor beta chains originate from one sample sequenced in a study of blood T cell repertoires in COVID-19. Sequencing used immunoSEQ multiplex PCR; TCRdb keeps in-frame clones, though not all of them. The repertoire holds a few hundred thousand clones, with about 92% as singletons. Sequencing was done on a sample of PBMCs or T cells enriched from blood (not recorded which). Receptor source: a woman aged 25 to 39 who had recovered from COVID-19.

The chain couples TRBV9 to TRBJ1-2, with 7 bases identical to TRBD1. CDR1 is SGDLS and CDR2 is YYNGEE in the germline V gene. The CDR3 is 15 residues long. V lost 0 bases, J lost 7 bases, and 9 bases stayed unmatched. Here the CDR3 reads CASSVEVKTGTGYTF. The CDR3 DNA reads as TGTGCCAGCAGCGTAGAAGTGAAGACAGGGACTGGCTACACCTTC.

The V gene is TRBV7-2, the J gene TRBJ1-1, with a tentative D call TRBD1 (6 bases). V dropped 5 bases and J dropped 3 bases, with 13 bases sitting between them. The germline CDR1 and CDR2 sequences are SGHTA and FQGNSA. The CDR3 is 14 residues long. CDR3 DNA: TGTGCCAGCAGCCTAGTGGCAGGGGACACTGAAGCTTTCTTT. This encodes CASSLVAGDTEAFF.

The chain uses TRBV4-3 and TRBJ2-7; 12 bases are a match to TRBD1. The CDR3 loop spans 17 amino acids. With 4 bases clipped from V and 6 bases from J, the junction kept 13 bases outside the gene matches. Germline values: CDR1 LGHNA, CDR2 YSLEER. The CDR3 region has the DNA TGCGCCAGCAGCCGAGAGACCGGGACAGGGGGCCCGGGCGAGCAGTACTTC. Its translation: CASSRETGTGGPGEQYF.

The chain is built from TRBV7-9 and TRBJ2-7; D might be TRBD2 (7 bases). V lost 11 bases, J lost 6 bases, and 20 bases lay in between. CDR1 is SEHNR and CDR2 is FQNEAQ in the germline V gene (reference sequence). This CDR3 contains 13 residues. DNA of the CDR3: TGTGCCGCGGGGGCTCAGGAATTAGGCGAGCAGTACTTC. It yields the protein CAAGAQELGEQYF.

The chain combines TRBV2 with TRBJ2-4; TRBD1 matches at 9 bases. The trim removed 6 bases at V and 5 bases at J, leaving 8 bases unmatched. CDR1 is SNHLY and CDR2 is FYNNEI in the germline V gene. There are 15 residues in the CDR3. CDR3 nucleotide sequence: TGTGCCAGCAGACAACCGACAGGGGGACAAAACATTCAGTACTTC. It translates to CASRQPTGGQNIQYF.

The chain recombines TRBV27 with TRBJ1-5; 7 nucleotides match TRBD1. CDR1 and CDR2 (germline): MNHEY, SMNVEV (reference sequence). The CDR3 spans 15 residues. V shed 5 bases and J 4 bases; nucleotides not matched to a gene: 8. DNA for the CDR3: TGTGCCAGCAGTCCAGAGGGGACAGAGAATCAGCCCCAGCATTTT. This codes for CASSPEGTENQPQHF.

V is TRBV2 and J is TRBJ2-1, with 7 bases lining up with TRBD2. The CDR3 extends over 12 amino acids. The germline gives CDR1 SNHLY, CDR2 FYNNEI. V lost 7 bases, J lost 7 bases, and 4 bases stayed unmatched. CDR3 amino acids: CASIGLGNEQFF. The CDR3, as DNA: TGTGCCAGCATTGGACTAGGGAATGAGCAGTTCTTC.

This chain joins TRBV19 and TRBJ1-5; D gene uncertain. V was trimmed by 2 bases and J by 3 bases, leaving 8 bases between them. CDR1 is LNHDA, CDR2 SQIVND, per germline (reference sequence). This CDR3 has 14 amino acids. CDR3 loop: CASSILRDNQPQHF. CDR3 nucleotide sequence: TGTGCCAGTAGTATATTGAGGGACAATCAGCCCCAGCATTTT.

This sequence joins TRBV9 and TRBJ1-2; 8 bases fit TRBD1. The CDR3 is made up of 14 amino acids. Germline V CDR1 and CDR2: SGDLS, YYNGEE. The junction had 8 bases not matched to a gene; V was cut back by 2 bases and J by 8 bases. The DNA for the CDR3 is TGTGCCAGCAGCGTCTACGGACAGGGTAGGGGCTACACCTTC. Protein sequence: CASSVYGQGRGYTF.

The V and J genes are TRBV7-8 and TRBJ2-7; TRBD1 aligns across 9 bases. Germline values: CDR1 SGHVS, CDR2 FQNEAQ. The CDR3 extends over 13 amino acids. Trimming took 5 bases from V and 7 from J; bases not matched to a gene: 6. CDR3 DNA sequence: TGTGCCAGCAGCCGACAGGGGGTGTTGGAGCAGTACTTC. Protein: CASSRQGVLEQYF.

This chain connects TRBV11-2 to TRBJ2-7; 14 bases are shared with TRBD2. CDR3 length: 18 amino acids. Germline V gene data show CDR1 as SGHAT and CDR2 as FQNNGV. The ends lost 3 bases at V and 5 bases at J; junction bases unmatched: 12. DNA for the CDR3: TGTGCCAGCAGCTTTCTTCGACTAGCGGGAGGGCCTCTTGACGAGCAGTACTTC. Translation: CASSFLRLAGGPLDEQYF.

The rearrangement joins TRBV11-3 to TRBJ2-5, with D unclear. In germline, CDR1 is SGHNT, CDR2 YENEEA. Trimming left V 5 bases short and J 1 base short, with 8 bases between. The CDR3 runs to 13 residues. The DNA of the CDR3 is TGTGCCAGCAGCCAAAGCCCCCAAGAGACCCAGTACTTC. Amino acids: CASSQSPQETQYF.

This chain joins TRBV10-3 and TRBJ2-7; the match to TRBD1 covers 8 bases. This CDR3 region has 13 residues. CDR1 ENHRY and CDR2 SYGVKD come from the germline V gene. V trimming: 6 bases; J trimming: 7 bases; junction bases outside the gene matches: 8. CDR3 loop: CAISRTGLREQYF. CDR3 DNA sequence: TGTGCCATCAGCCGGACAGGGTTGAGGGAGCAGTACTTC.

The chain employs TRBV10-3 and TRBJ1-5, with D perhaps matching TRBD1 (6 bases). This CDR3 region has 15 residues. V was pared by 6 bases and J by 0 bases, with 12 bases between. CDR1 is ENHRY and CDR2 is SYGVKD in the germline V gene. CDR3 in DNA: TGTGCCATCAGAGAGGACAGCTATAGCAATCAGCCCCAGCATTTT. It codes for CAIREDSYSNQPQHF.

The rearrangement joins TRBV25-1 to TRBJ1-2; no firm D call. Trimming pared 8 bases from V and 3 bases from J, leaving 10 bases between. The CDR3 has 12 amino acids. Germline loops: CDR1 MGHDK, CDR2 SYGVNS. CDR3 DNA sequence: TGTGCCAGCGGACCGGGGTACTATGGCTACACCTTC. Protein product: CASGPGYYGYTF.

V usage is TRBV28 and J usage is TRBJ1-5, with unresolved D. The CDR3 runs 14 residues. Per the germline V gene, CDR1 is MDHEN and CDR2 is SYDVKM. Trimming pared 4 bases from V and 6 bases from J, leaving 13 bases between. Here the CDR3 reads CASSSESGSQPQHF. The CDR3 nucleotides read TGTGCCAGCAGTTCGGAGTCGGGAAGTCAGCCCCAGCATTTT.

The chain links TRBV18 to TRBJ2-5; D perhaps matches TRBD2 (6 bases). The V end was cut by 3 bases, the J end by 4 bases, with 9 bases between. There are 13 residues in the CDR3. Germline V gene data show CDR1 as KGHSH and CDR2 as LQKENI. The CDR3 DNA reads TGTGCCAGCTCACCGACTAGTAGAGAGACCCAGTACTTC. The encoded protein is CASSPTSRETQYF.

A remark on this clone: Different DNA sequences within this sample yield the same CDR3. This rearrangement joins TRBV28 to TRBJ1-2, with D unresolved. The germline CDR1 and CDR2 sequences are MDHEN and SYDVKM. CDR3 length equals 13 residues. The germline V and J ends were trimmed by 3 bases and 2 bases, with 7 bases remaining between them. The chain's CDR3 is CASSLRQNYGYTF. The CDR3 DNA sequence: TGTGCCAGCAGTTTGAGACAAAACTATGGCTACACCTTC.

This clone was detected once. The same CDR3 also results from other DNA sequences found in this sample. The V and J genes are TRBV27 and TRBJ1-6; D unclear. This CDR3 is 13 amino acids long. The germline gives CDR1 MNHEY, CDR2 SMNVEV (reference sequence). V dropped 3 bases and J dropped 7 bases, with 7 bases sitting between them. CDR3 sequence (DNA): TGTGCCAGCAGTTTGAGGGAGAATTCACCCCTCCACTTT. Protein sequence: CASSLRENSPLHF.

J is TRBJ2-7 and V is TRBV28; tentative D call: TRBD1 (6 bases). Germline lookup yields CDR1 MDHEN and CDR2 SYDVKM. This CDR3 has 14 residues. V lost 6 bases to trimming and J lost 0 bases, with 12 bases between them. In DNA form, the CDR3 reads TGTGCCAGCAGGTATCAGGGGCCCTCCTACGAGCAGTACTTC. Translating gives CASRYQGPSYEQYF.

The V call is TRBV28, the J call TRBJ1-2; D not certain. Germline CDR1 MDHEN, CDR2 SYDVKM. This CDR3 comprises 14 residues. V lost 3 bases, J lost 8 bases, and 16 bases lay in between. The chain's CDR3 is CASSFYVGRIGYTF. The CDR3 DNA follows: TGTGCCAGCAGTTTTTATGTAGGGAGGATCGGCTACACCTTC.